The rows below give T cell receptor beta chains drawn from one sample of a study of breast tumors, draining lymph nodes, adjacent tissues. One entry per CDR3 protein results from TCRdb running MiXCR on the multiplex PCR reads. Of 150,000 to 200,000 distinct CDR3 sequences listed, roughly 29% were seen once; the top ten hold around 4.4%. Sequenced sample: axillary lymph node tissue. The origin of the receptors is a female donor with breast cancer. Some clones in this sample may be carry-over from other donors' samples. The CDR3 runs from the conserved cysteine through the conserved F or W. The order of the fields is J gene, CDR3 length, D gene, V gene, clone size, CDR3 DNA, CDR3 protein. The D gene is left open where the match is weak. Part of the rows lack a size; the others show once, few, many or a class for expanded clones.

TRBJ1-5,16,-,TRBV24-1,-,TGTGCCACCAGTGAATATATTCGGCAGAGCAATCAGCCCCAGCATTTT,CATSEYIRQSNQPQHF
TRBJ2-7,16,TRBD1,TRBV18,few,TGTGCCAGCTCTCGATCCGGGACAGGGAGCGTTGACGAGCAGTACTTC,CASSRSGTGSVDEQYF
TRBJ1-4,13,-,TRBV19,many,TGTGCCAGCCAGAGAGGGGGTGGTGAAAAACTGTTTTTT,CASQRGGGEKLFF
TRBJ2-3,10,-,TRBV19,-,TGTGCCAGTATGGAGAGGTGGCAGTATTTT,CASMERWQYF
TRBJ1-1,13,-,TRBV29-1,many,TGCAGCGTTGTGGCAACAATGAACACTGAAGCTTTCTTT,CSVVATMNTEAFF
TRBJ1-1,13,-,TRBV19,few,TGTGCCAGTAGAGAGGGCATGGAGACTGAAGCTTTCTTT,CASREGMETEAFF
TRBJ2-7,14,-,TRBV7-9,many,TGTGCCAGCAGCTCCCCGGGGATGACCTACGAGCAGTACTTC,CASSSPGMTYEQYF
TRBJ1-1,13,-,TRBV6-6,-,TGTGCCAGCCTTGGGCAGATGAACACTGAAGCTTTCTTT,CASLGQMNTEAFF
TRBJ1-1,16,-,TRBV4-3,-,TGCGCCAGCAGCCAAGAGGGAAGTTTATGGAACACTGAAGCTTTCTTT,CASSQEGSLWNTEAFF
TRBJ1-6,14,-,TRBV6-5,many,TGTGCCAGCAGCCTGGACTACCGAAATTCACCCCTCCACTTT,CASSLDYRNSPLHF
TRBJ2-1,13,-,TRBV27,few,TGTGCCAGCACTATCACTGGGGGAGGTGAGCAGTTCTTC,CASTITGGGEQFF
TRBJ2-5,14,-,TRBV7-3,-,TGTGCCAGCAGCTTACCAGGGAATCAAGAGACCCAGTACTTC,CASSLPGNQETQYF
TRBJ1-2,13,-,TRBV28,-,TGTGCCAGCAGTTTTGGGGGGGCCGGTGGCTACACCTTC,CASSFGGAGGYTF
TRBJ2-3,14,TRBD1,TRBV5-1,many,TGCGCCAGCAGCACCTCACAGGGGGCAGATACGCAGTATTTT,CASSTSQGADTQYF
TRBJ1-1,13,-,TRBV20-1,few,TGCAGTAGACCGACGGACACGAACACTGAAGCTTTCTTT,CSRPTDTNTEAFF
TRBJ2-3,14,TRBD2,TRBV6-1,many,TGTGCCAGCGGGGGACTAGCGGGCACAGATACGCAGTATTTT,CASGGLAGTDTQYF
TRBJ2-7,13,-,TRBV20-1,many,TGCAGTGCTCAATCACTGGCCTTTTACGAGCAGTACTTC,CSAQSLAFYEQYF
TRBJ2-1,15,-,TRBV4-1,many,TGCGCCAGCAGCCCCGACCCGCTGCGGATCAATGAGCAGTTCTTC,CASSPDPLRINEQFF
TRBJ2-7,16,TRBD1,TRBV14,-,TGTGCCAGCAGCCAGCAACCGGGACAGGGAAACCACGAGCAGTACTTC,CASSQQPGQGNHEQYF
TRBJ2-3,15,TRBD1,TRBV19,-,TGTGCCAGTAGTGGGACAGGAGCTAGCACAGATACGCAGTATTTT,CASSGTGASTDTQYF
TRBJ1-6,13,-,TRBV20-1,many,TGCAGTGCTTCGACAGGAACATATTCACCCCTCCACTTT,CSASTGTYSPLHF
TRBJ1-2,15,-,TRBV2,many,TGTGCCAGCAGTGGGGCAGGAGGGCCTAACTATGGCTACACCTTC,CASSGAGGPNYGYTF
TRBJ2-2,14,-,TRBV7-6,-,TGTGCCAGCAGCTTGGGGGGCGCTGACAGGGAGCTGTTTTTT,CASSLGGADRELFF
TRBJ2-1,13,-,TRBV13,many,TGTGCCAGCAGCTTAGGGGGCGGCAATGAGCAGTTCTTC,CASSLGGGNEQFF